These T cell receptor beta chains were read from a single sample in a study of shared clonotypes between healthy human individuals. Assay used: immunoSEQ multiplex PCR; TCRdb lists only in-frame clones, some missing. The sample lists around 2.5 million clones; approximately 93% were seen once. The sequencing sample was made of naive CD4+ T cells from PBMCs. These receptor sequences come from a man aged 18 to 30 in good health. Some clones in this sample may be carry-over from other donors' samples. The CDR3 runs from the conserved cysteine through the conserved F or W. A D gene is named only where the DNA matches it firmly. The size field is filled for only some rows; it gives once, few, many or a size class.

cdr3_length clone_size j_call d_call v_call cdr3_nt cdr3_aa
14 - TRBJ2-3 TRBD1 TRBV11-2 TGTGCCAGCAGGAAGACAGGGACCACAGATACGCAGTATTTT CASRKTGTTDTQYF
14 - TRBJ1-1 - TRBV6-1 TGTGCCAGCAGTGCCAGGGCCTTTGACACTGAAGCTTTCTTT CASSARAFDTEAFF
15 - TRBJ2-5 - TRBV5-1 TGCGCCAGCAGCTTGGCCTCGGGGGCCCGAGAGACCCAGTACTTC CASSLASGARETQYF
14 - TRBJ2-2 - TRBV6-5 TGTGCCAGCAGCCGGGCTGGGGGGACCGGGGAGCTGTTTTTT CASSRAGGTGELFF
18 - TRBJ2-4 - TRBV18 TGTGCCAGCTCACCGTTTCCCCAGAACCGCGCTGACAAAAACATTCAGTACTTC CASSPFPQNRADKNIQYF
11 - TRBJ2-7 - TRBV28 TGTGCCAGCACCACAGGTTACGAGCAGTACTTC CASTTGYEQYF
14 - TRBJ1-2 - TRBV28 TGTGCCAGCAGCTCAAAGGCCAGCTTCTATGGCTACACCTTC CASSSKASFYGYTF
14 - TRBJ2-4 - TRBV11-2 TGTGCCAGCAGCTTTAGTGGGGCCAAAAACATTCAGTACTTC CASSFSGAKNIQYF
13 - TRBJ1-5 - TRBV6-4 TGTGCCAGCAGTGATGGGTCGAATCAGCCCCAGCATTTT CASSDGSNQPQHF
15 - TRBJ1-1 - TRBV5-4 TGTGCCAGCAGCTTGGGGGTGCGCGGGAACACTGAAGCTTTCTTT CASSLGVRGNTEAFF
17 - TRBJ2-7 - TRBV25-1 TGTGCCAGCAGTGAACCTGTGACTTTCGGGAGTGGTAGCGAGCAGTACTTC CASSEPVTFGSGSEQYF
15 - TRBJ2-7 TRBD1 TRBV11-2 TGTGCCAGCAGCTTAGGTAACAGGGGCCCCTACGAGCAGTACTTC CASSLGNRGPYEQYF
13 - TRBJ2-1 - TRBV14 TGTGCCAGCAGCCAAGGACTAGGCGATGAGCAGTTCTTC CASSQGLGDEQFF
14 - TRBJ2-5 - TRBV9 TGTGCCAGCAGCGCCGGGACATACCAAGAGACCCAGTACTTC CASSAGTYQETQYF
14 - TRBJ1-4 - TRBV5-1 TGCGCCAGCAGCTTGGAGGGGAGTAATGAAAAACTGTTTTTT CASSLEGSNEKLFF
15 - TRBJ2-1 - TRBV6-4 TGTGCCAGCAGTGACGGGGACACTTCCTACAATGAGCAGTTCTTC CASSDGDTSYNEQFF
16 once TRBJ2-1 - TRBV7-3 TGTGCCAGCAGCTTAACCCCGGGACTCACCTACAATGAGCAGTTCTTC CASSLTPGLTYNEQFF
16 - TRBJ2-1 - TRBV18 TGTGCCAGCTCACGTCTAGGGGGAGCAGGCTACAATGAGCAGTTCTTC CASSRLGGAGYNEQFF
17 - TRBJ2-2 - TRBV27 TGTGCCAGCAGTTTTCCCCGCGAGGACGAGGGCACCGGGGAGCTGTTTTTT CASSFPREDEGTGELFF
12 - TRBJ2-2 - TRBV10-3 TGTGCCATCAGTGAGCTCGTCGGGGAGCTGTTTTTT CAISELVGELFF
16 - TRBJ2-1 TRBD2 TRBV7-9 TGTGCCAGCAGCCCCACCACTCTGGGGGAGGGACATGAGCAGTTCTTC CASSPTTLGEGHEQFF
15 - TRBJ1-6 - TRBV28 TGTGCCAGCAGTTTTACGGGGATCTATGCTTCACCCCTCCACTTT CASSFTGIYASPLHF
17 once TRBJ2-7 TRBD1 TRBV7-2 TGTGCCAGCAGCTTAGTACATTCGACAGGGGCTACCTACGAGCAGTACTTC CASSLVHSTGATYEQYF
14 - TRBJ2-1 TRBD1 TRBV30 TGTGCCTGGAGTAGGACAGGGCGGATGAATGAGCAGTTCTTC CAWSRTGRMNEQFF
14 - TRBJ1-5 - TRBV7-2 TGTGCCAGCAGCCTTTGGATGGAGGATCAGCCCCAGCATTTT CASSLWMEDQPQHF
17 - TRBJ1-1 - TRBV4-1 TGCGCCAGCAGCCTTCACCTGGTTCGCCAGGGGAACACTGAAGCTTTCTTT CASSLHLVRQGNTEAFF
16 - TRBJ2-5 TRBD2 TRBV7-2 TGTGCCAGCAGCTTACTGGGACTAGCGAACCAAGAGACCCAGTACTTC CASSLLGLANQETQYF
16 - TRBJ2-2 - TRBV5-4 TGTGCCAGCAGCCCTGGGAACTACCCCAAGGCCGGGGAGCTGTTTTTT CASSPGNYPKAGELFF
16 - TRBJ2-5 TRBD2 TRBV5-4 TGTGCCAGCAGCGCAGGGACTAGCGGGAGGGAAGAGACCCAGTACTTC CASSAGTSGREETQYF
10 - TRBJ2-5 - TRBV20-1 TGCAGTGCCGTCCTGAGGACCCAGTACTTC CSAVLRTQYF
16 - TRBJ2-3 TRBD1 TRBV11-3 TGTGCCAGCAGCTTAGGTTCACAGGGGGCTTCAGATACGCAGTATTTT CASSLGSQGASDTQYF
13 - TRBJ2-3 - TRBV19 TGTGCCAGTAGTATGATAGGGACAGATACGCAGTATTTT CASSMIGTDTQYF
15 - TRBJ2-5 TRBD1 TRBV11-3 TGTGCCAGCAGCTCTATAGGACAGGGACTTGAGACCCAGTACTTC CASSSIGQGLETQYF
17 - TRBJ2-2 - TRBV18 TGTGCCAGCTCACCACGCCTCAACCAGGCGAACACCGGGGAGCTGTTTTTT CASSPRLNQANTGELFF
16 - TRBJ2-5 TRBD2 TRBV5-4 TGTGCCAGCAGCTGGGGACTAGCGGGAGGGCAAGAGACCCAGTACTTC CASSWGLAGGQETQYF
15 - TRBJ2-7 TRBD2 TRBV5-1 TGCGCCAGCAAGTCCGCGGGAGAATGGGGCTACGAGCAGTACTTC CASKSAGEWGYEQYF
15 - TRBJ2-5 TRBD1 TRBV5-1 TGCGCCAGCAGCTTACGGGACAGAAGTCAAGAGACCCAGTACTTC CASSLRDRSQETQYF
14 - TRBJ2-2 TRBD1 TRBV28 TGTGCCAGCATTGGGCCAGGGGGCAACGGGGAGCTGTTTTTT CASIGPGGNGELFF
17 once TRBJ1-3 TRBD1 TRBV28 TGTGCCAGCAGTACGACGGGAACAGGGGACTCTGGAAACACCATATATTTT CASSTTGTGDSGNTIYF
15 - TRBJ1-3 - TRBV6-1 TGTGCCAGCAGTGAAGGTGGGGCCGGCGGAAACACCATATATTTT CASSEGGAGGNTIYF
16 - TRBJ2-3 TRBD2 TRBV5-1 TGCGCCAGCAGCGTTGGACTAGCGGAATCCACAGATACGCAGTATTTT CASSVGLAESTDTQYF
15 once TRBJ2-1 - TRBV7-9 TGTGCCAGCAGCCCTCGGACGGACCCCGGGACTGAGCAGTTCTTC CASSPRTDPGTEQFF
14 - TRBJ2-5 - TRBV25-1 TGTGCCAGCAGTGAATACAAGGCTCAAGAGACCCAGTACTTC CASSEYKAQETQYF
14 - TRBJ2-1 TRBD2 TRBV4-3 TGCGCCAGCAGCCAAGAATTAACTAGCGATGAGCAGTTCTTC CASSQELTSDEQFF
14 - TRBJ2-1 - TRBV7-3 TGTGCCAGCAGCTTCCTAGGACAGGAGGGTGAGCAGTTCTTC CASSFLGQEGEQFF
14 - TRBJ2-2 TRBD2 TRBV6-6 TGTGCCAGCAGGACTAGCGGGGGCACCGGGGAGCTGTTTTTT CASRTSGGTGELFF
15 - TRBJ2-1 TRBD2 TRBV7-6 TGTGCCAGCAGCCGTAGCGGGAGTCGCGACAATGAGCAGTTCTTC CASSRSGSRDNEQFF
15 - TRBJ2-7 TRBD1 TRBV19 TGTGCCAGTAGTACTTCAGGGGGCTTAGCGTACGAGCAGTACTTC CASSTSGGLAYEQYF
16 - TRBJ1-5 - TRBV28 TGTGCCAGCAGTTTTTCGACCGGTATGGGCAATCAGCCCCAGCATTTT CASSFSTGMGNQPQHF
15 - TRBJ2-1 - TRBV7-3 TGTGCCAGCAGCTTATCCGGGACTTCATTCAATGAGCAGTTCTTC CASSLSGTSFNEQFF
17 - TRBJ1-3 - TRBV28 TGTGCCAGCAGTTTAGGGTCGGGGGACCACTCTGGAAACACCATATATTTT CASSLGSGDHSGNTIYF
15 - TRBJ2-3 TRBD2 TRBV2 TGTGCCAGCATCCCCGTGGAACTAGCGGAAGATACGCAGTATTTT CASIPVELAEDTQYF
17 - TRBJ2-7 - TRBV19 TGTGCCAGTAGTATCCGCCGTGAGAGAAGCCTTTTTTACGAGCAGTACTTC CASSIRRERSLFYEQYF
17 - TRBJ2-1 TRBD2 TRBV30 TGTGCCTGGTCCCAAGGAGCGGGAGGCGCCCTCTACAATGAGCAGTTCTTC CAWSQGAGGALYNEQFF
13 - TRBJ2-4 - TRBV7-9 TGTGCCAGCAGCTCCCAGACATGGTCGGAGAAGTACTTC CASSSQTWSEKYF